This T cell receptor (beta chain) was recovered during a study of beta chain features in type 1 diabetes. TCRB transcripts that were expressed got sequenced, as all of the isolated RNA had been reverse transcribed. Clones were sequenced by immunoSEQ multiplex PCR, and TCRdb holds only the in-frame ones, with some missing. The repertoire holds about 260,000 clones, with over 20% as singletons. V was shortened by 7 bases and J by 3 bases, with 14 bases between the two germline ends. Germline V CDR1 and CDR2: SGDLS, YYNGEE. The length of the CDR3 is 14 residues. Study-wide points: Type 1 diabetes patients had TCRB CDR3s that were shorter (moderately but significantly so) in all four CD4+ subsets.

This clone was picked up a small number of times. The antigen is unknown. The J gene is TRBJ1-5, the V gene TRBV9; D remains unclear. This clonotype was obtained from a woman between 40 and 50 years old with type 1 diabetes. The sequenced sample consisted of naive CD4+ T cells from blood. The CDR3, as DNA: TGTGCCAGCGGAGTCCCCCTTGACAATCAGCCCCAGCATTTT. Its protein is CASGVPLDNQPQHF. Supplemented by reference TRBV9 and TRBJ1-5, the full variable domain reads DSGVTQTPKHLITATGQRVTLRCSPRSGDLSVYWYQQSLDQGLQFLIQYYNGEERAKGNILERFSAQQFPDLHSELNLSSLELGDSALYFCASGVPLDNQPQHFGDGTRLSIL.